This T cell receptor (beta chain) is drawn from a study of cytomegalovirus exposure and HLA in healthy donors. General study points: Specificity for CMV antigens was confirmed in vitro for a few of the CMV-associated chains. Indistinguishable V segments, including TRBV6-2 and TRBV6-3, were excluded. A cluster of highly shared sequence variants was likely a sequencing artifact.

This clone has a single count. What it recognizes is unknown. The study ran its PCR with 60 Vbeta and 13 Jbeta primers. Clones were read by immunoSEQ multiplex PCR, and TCRdb kept only the in-frame ones, dropping some. The sample consists of roughly 180,000 clones, roughly 79% of them appearing once. The V and J ends lost 6 bases and 6 bases respectively, with 15 bases between them. The germline V gene encodes CDR1 SNHLY and CDR2 FYNNEI. CDR3 length: 14 amino acids. Source material: PBMCs. The chain uses TRBV2 and TRBJ1-5, with D perhaps matching TRBD1 (6 bases). The receptor was derived from a man aged 50 to 60 in good health and CMV-seropositive. The CDR3 loop reads CASRDSLRGQPQHF. The CDR3 bases are TGTGCCAGCAGGGACAGTCTTCGCGGTCAGCCCCAGCATTTT. The variable domain in full, completed from reference TRBV2 and TRBJ1-5, reads EPEVTQTPSHQVTQMGQEVILRCVPISNHLYFYWYRQILGQKVEFLVSFYNNEISEKSEIFDDQFSVERPDGSNFTLKIRSTKLEDSAMYFCASRDSLRGQPQHFGDGTRLSIL.